A selection of T cell receptor beta chains follows, all from one sample in a study of cytomegalovirus exposure and HLA in healthy donors. This table comes from immunoSEQ multiplex PCR, and its TCRdb copy is limited to in-frame clones, with some not included. The table lists about 99,000 clones, around 82% of them singletons, with over 9% in the top ten. The source material was PBMCs. The receptors were gathered from a woman aged 18-30 years in good health and CMV-seropositive. Both conserved end residues are part of each CDR3. A D gene is named only where the DNA matches it firmly. Only part of the rows carry a size: once, few, many, or a class if the clone is expanded.

d_call: TRBD2
j_call: TRBJ2-1
v_call: TRBV28
clone_size: -
cdr3_aa: CASRWTSANKGKNNEQFF
cdr3_nt: TGTGCCAGCAGGTGGACTAGCGCGAATAAGGGAAAAAACAATGAGCAGTTCTTC

d_call: TRBD1
j_call: TRBJ1-1
v_call: TRBV27
clone_size: -
cdr3_aa: CASSLFSTGGFTEAFF
cdr3_nt: TGTGCCAGCAGTTTATTTTCGACAGGGGGCTTCACTGAAGCTTTCTTT

d_call: TRBD1
j_call: TRBJ2-1
v_call: TRBV18
clone_size: -
cdr3_aa: CASSPEDRGKNEQFF
cdr3_nt: TGTGCCAGCTCACCCGAGGACAGGGGAAAAAATGAGCAGTTCTTC

d_call: -
j_call: TRBJ1-1
v_call: TRBV9
clone_size: -
cdr3_aa: CASSASGDTEAFF
cdr3_nt: TGTGCCAGCAGCGCGTCGGGGGACACTGAAGCTTTCTTT

d_call: -
j_call: TRBJ2-7
v_call: TRBV20-1
clone_size: few
cdr3_aa: CSAIQGYEQYF
cdr3_nt: TGCAGTGCTATACAGGGCTACGAGCAGTACTTC

d_call: -
j_call: TRBJ1-1
v_call: TRBV2
clone_size: -
cdr3_aa: CASGTVNTEAFF
cdr3_nt: TGTGCCAGCGGGACTGTGAACACTGAAGCTTTCTTT

d_call: TRBD1
j_call: TRBJ1-1
v_call: TRBV6-5
clone_size: few
cdr3_aa: CASSSRTGRIGAFF
cdr3_nt: TGTGCCAGCAGTTCCCGGACAGGAAGGATAGGGGCTTTCTTT

d_call: -
j_call: TRBJ1-3
v_call: TRBV5-3
clone_size: -
cdr3_aa: CAAHGDTIYF
cdr3_nt: TGTGCCGCCCACGGTGACACCATATATTTT

d_call: TRBD1
j_call: TRBJ2-6
v_call: TRBV28
clone_size: -
cdr3_aa: CASSKKKGTGGSGANVLTF
cdr3_nt: TGTGCCAGCAGTAAAAAAAAAGGGACAGGGGGATCTGGGGCCAACGTCCTGACTTTC

d_call: -
j_call: TRBJ1-1
v_call: TRBV28
clone_size: once
cdr3_aa: CALTRDTVVTEAFF
cdr3_nt: TGTGCCCTCACCCGGGACACGGTCGTCACTGAAGCTTTCTTT

d_call: TRBD1
j_call: TRBJ1-5
v_call: TRBV5-5
clone_size: -
cdr3_aa: CASSSTGLGQPQHF
cdr3_nt: TGTGCCAGCAGCTCGACAGGGCTCGGGCAGCCCCAGCATTTT

d_call: -
j_call: TRBJ2-3
v_call: TRBV4-2
clone_size: few
cdr3_aa: CASSQDVSDTQYF
cdr3_nt: TGTGCCAGCAGCCAAGATGTCTCAGATACGCAGTATTTT

d_call: -
j_call: TRBJ2-5
v_call: TRBV29-1
clone_size: -
cdr3_aa: CSVDRGRETQYF
cdr3_nt: TGCAGCGTTGACAGGGGACGTGAGACCCAGTACTTC

d_call: -
j_call: TRBJ2-7
v_call: TRBV15
clone_size: -
cdr3_aa: CATSRDRAGAFYEQYF
cdr3_nt: TGTGCCACCAGCAGAGATCGGGCAGGGGCATTCTACGAGCAGTACTTC

d_call: -
j_call: TRBJ1-5
v_call: TRBV10-3
clone_size: -
cdr3_aa: CAISEIEGGGDGQPQHF
cdr3_nt: TGTGCCATCAGTGAGATCGAAGGGGGAGGGGACGGTCAGCCCCAGCATTTT

d_call: TRBD1
j_call: TRBJ2-7
v_call: TRBV7-3
clone_size: -
cdr3_aa: CASSLQGTGSIYEQYF
cdr3_nt: TGTGCCAGCAGCTTACAAGGGACAGGGTCCATCTACGAGCAGTACTTC

d_call: -
j_call: TRBJ2-3
v_call: TRBV7-2
clone_size: -
cdr3_aa: CASSGILRNTDTQYF
cdr3_nt: TGTGCCAGCAGCGGCATCCTTCGAAACACAGATACGCAGTATTTT

d_call: TRBD2
j_call: TRBJ2-7
v_call: TRBV6-1
clone_size: -
cdr3_aa: CASRPREFRYEQYF
cdr3_nt: TGTGCCAGCAGGCCGCGGGAGTTTCGGTACGAGCAGTACTTC

d_call: -
j_call: TRBJ2-5
v_call: TRBV29-1
clone_size: -
cdr3_aa: CSVAGGSETQYF
cdr3_nt: TGCAGCGTCGCAGGTGGGTCGGAGACCCAGTACTTC

d_call: TRBD1
j_call: TRBJ2-1
v_call: TRBV27
clone_size: -
cdr3_aa: CASSLSRGLGQGNEQFF
cdr3_nt: TGTGCCAGCAGTTTATCGCGGGGATTGGGACAGGGAAATGAGCAGTTCTTC

d_call: -
j_call: TRBJ2-3
v_call: TRBV28
clone_size: -
cdr3_aa: CASLTIRDSGSPNTQYF
cdr3_nt: TGTGCCAGCCTAACCATCCGGGACAGCGGGTCCCCAAATACGCAGTATTTT

d_call: TRBD2
j_call: TRBJ2-7
v_call: TRBV2
clone_size: -
cdr3_aa: CASTRGGYEQYF
cdr3_nt: TGTGCCAGCACCCGGGGGGGCTACGAGCAGTACTTC

d_call: -
j_call: TRBJ1-2
v_call: TRBV27
clone_size: -
cdr3_aa: CASSFSSGNYGYTF
cdr3_nt: TGTGCCAGCAGTTTTTCCTCAGGGAACTATGGCTACACCTTC